Listed here are 9 T cell receptor beta chains from one sample, sequenced in a study of cytomegalovirus exposure and HLA in healthy donors. Primers: 60 Vbeta forward and 13 Jbeta reverse. Method: immunoSEQ multiplex PCR; TCRdb's copy keeps in-frame clones and lacks some. The top ten hold about 1.5% of the sample, which has approximately 170,000 clones, around 77% seen once. The specimen was PBMCs. Receptors were obtained from a woman aged 18-35 years in good health and CMV-seronegative.

The chain links TRBV5-6 to TRBJ2-3; 11 bases match TRBD2. V shed 3 bases and J 4 bases; nucleotides not matched to a gene: 7. This CDR3 is 16 amino acids long. The germline V gene encodes CDR1 SGHDT and CDR2 YYEEEE. In nucleotides, the CDR3 is TGTGCCAGCAGCTACCCGACTAGCGGGGAAGCAGATACGCAGTATTTT. Its protein product is CASSYPTSGEADTQYF.

The V and J genes are TRBV4-1 and TRBJ1-2; TRBD1 is a possible D gene (6 bases). CDR1 and CDR2 from the germline V gene are MGHRA and YSYEKL. The V end was cut by 1 base, the J end by 5 bases, with 8 bases between. This CDR3 region has 13 residues. CDR3 residues: CASSQGTAYGYTF. The CDR3 DNA follows: TGCGCCAGCAGCCAAGGGACAGCATATGGCTACACCTTC.

The sample holds one count of this clone. The CDR3 loop is CASSSLWGDEQFF. DNA of the CDR3: TGTGCCAGCAGTTCATTATGGGGAGATGAGCAGTTCTTC. V and J are TRBV27 and TRBJ2-1; D might be TRBD2 (5 bases). Deletions cut 4 bases from V and 8 bases from J, with 12 bases between. The germline CDR1 and CDR2 sequences are MNHEY and SMNVEV (reference sequence). The CDR3 is 13 amino acids.

The rearrangement joins TRBV5-6 to TRBJ2-1, with TRBD2 matching 8 bases. Germline V gene sequence: CDR1 SGHDT, CDR2 YYEEEE. Germline trimming cut 1 base from V and 5 bases from J; bases unmatched to any gene: 8. The CDR3 totals 16 residues. CDR3 region: CASSLTGAGDDNEQFF. CDR3 DNA: TGTGCCAGCAGCTTGACAGGAGCGGGAGATGACAATGAGCAGTTCTTC.

This rearrangement joins TRBV4-1 to TRBJ2-2, with 13 bases fitting TRBD2. The germline gives CDR1 MGHRA, CDR2 YSYEKL. This CDR3 is built from 19 residues. The trim removed 4 bases at V and 1 base at J, leaving 9 bases unmatched. The CDR3 reads CASSLLGLAGARNTGELFF. CDR3 sequence (DNA): TGCGCCAGCAGCCTCTTAGGACTAGCGGGAGCGAGGAACACCGGGGAGCTGTTTTTT.

The rearrangement uses TRBV7-3 and TRBJ2-1; 9 positions match TRBD2. The CDR3 extends over 16 amino acids. The V gene's germline CDR1 is SGHTA and CDR2 FQGTGA. Germline trimming cut 1 base from V and 4 bases from J; bases unmatched to any gene: 5. The CDR3 DNA reads TGTGCCAGCAGCTTAATGGGTGCGGGAGGGTACAATGAGCAGTTCTTC. It yields the protein CASSLMGAGGYNEQFF.

V and J are TRBV5-6 and TRBJ1-1, with a weak D call TRBD1 (6 bases). The V gene's germline CDR1 is SGHDT and CDR2 YYEEEE. This CDR3 is built from 15 residues. Deletions cut 1 base from V and 3 bases from J, with 13 bases between. The CDR3, as DNA: TGTGCCAGCAGCTTGTTGGGGAGGGGGGACACTGAAGCTTTCTTT. Translated, it gives CASSLLGRGDTEAFF.

The chain combines TRBV30 with TRBJ1-1; TRBD1 aligns across 9 bases. CDR3 length: 14 amino acids. The trim removed 0 bases at V and 3 bases at J, leaving 2 bases unmatched. Germline V gives CDR1 GTSNPN, CDR2 SVGIG (reference sequence). The DNA for the CDR3 is TGTGCCTGGAGTGTACGACAGGGGGACACTGAAGCTTTCTTT. It specifies CAWSVRQGDTEAFF. Together with reference TRBV30 and TRBJ1-1, the CDR3 gives the full variable domain: SQTIHQWPATLVQPVGSPLSLECTVEGTSNPNLYWYRQAAGRGLQLLFYSVGIGQISSEVPQNLSASRPQDRQFILSSKKLLLSDSGFYLCAWSVRQGDTEAFFGQGTRLTVV.

Only a few counts were recorded for this clone. V is TRBV7-8 and J is TRBJ2-7, with 9 nucleotides matching TRBD2. CDR3 length: 14 amino acids. Trimming took 1 base from V and 7 from J; bases not matched to a gene: 5. Germline V gene lookup returns CDR1 SGHVS and CDR2 FQNEAQ. In DNA form, the CDR3 reads TGTGCCAGCAGCTTAGAGCGGCTAGCGGGAGAGCAGTACTTC. Its translation is CASSLERLAGEQYF.